The rows below give T cell receptor beta chains drawn from one sample of a study of T cell responses to AZD1222 COVID-19 vaccine. The data were produced by immunoSEQ multiplex PCR, yet TCRdb's version contains in-frame clones alone and is incomplete. Among about 55,000 clones, over 70% were seen once, and the ten largest hold approximately 5%. The input for sequencing was peripheral blood, taken 28 days after the second AZD1222 dose. The source is an adult who received the AZD1222 COVID-19 vaccine. CDR3s include the opening cysteine and the closing phenylalanine or tryptophan. The D gene is left open where the match is weak. Size tells how often a clone was seen (once, few, many) or the class of an expanded clone, and some rows leave it out.

size: NA; J: TRBJ1-6; V: TRBV13; D: NA; DNA: TGTGCCAGCAGCCTAGGAAGGCCGAGGGGAGGGGATTCACCCCTCCACTTT; CDR3: CASSLGRPRGGDSPLHF
size: NA; J: TRBJ1-2; V: TRBV10-3; D: NA; DNA: TGTGCCATCTTTGGGCAACACAACTATGGCTACACCTTC; CDR3: CAIFGQHNYGYTF
size: few; J: TRBJ2-2; V: TRBV2; D: NA; DNA: TGTGCCAGCAGTGACAAGCGGGCGAACACCGGGGAGCTGTTTTTT; CDR3: CASSDKRANTGELFF
size: NA; J: TRBJ2-2; V: TRBV5-1; D: NA; DNA: TGCGCCAGCAGCTCGTCCTCTAACACCGGGGAGCTGTTTTTT; CDR3: CASSSSSNTGELFF
size: NA; J: TRBJ2-7; V: TRBV6-5; D: NA; DNA: TGTGCCAGCAGTCTACAGGCCTACGAGCAGTACTTC; CDR3: CASSLQAYEQYF
size: NA; J: TRBJ1-2; V: TRBV6-5; D: TRBD1; DNA: TGTGCCAGCAGGTGGACAGGGAAGTTTCAGGACGGCTACACCTTC; CDR3: CASRWTGKFQDGYTF
size: NA; J: TRBJ2-1; V: TRBV2; D: NA; DNA: TGTGCCAGCAGTGTTCTCTGGCAGGGCACTGGTGAGCAGTTCTTC; CDR3: CASSVLWQGTGEQFF
size: NA; J: TRBJ1-2; V: TRBV6-5; D: NA; DNA: TGTGCCAGCCCGGAAAGTCAGCCCCTACGGAATGGCTACACCTTC; CDR3: CASPESQPLRNGYTF
size: NA; J: TRBJ1-3; V: TRBV5-6; D: NA; DNA: TGTGCCAGCAACCGTGTAAGCTCTGGAAACACCATATATTTT; CDR3: CASNRVSSGNTIYF
size: NA; J: TRBJ2-1; V: TRBV3-1/TRBV3-2; D: NA; DNA: TGTGCCAGCAGCCAAGCGGGGGCGGTTGAGCAGTTCTTC; CDR3: CASSQAGAVEQFF
size: NA; J: TRBJ1-1; V: TRBV27; D: NA; DNA: TGTGCCAGCAGTTTATCCCGCAGGGCGGATACTGAAGCTTTCTTT; CDR3: CASSLSRRADTEAFF
size: NA; J: TRBJ1-6; V: TRBV7-3; D: NA; DNA: TGTGCCAGCAGCTTAACGGGGGCGGGTGGACTTTCACCCCTCCACTTT; CDR3: CASSLTGAGGLSPLHF
size: NA; J: TRBJ2-5; V: TRBV7-9; D: NA; DNA: TGTGCCAGCAGCGCCTTGAAGGCCCGGGAGACCCAGTACTTC; CDR3: CASSALKARETQYF
size: NA; J: TRBJ1-5; V: TRBV19; D: TRBD1; DNA: TGTGCCAGTAGTGAGGGGGCGAGAAGCAATCAGCCCCAGCATTTT; CDR3: CASSEGARSNQPQHF
size: once; J: TRBJ1-6; V: TRBV30; D: NA; DNA: TGTGCCCCGGCGGATGTGACGGCGGAGTTTCCCCTCCACTTT; CDR3: CAPADVTAEFPLHF
size: few; J: TRBJ1-1; V: TRBV29-1; D: NA; DNA: TGCAGCGTCCCCGGGGTTGGGGGTACTGAAGCTTTCTTT; CDR3: CSVPGVGGTEAFF
size: NA; J: TRBJ1-3; V: TRBV5-1; D: NA; DNA: TGCGCCAGCAGCTTGCACGACGGAAACACCATATATTTT; CDR3: CASSLHDGNTIYF
size: NA; J: TRBJ1-2; V: TRBV7-9; D: NA; DNA: TGTGCCAGCAGCTTAGCGGGCAGGGAGATGGATGGCTACACCTTC; CDR3: CASSLAGREMDGYTF
size: few; J: TRBJ2-7; V: TRBV30; D: TRBD1; DNA: TGTGCCTGGACTCCAGGGGGCGCGGGCGAGCAGTACTTC; CDR3: CAWTPGGAGEQYF
size: NA; J: TRBJ1-4; V: TRBV5-1; D: NA; DNA: TGCGCCAGCAGCTTGGCAACTAATGAAAAACTGTTTTTT; CDR3: CASSLATNEKLFF
size: NA; J: TRBJ2-5; V: TRBV7-7; D: TRBD2; DNA: TGTGCTAGCAGCTTAGACGGCGGGAGGGCCGGAGAGACCCAGTACTTC; CDR3: CASSLDGGRAGETQYF